This TCR beta chain was sequenced during a study of identical twins. Whole-study findings and limits: Twins' surplus sharing was weaker for beta out-of-frame sequences. Within twin pairs, the out-of-frame alpha sequences they shared showed excess low generation probability.

The table lists this clonotype with many counts. Its target is unknown. Carrying unique molecular identifiers, the cDNA also gained a universal primer site through template switching. A single record per CDR3 protein comes from TCRdb applying MiXCR to the 5' RACE reads. The sample has roughly 500,000 distinct CDR3 sequences, less than 25% seen once. Another study also made use of these data, one on T cells expressing NK-cell markers. That study reports: Top CD8+ clonotypes included the dominant CD3+CD56+NKG2C+ clonotypes in roughly six donors.

Sequencing input: CD4+ T cells sorted from blood. The receptor comes from a woman under 30 in good health.

The CDR3 protein is CSAPSRIAGFYNEQFF. CDR3 bases: TGCAGTGCTCCCTCCCGGATAGCGGGGTTCTACAATGAGCAGTTCTTC. V gene TRBV20-1 combines with J gene TRBJ2-1, with TRBD2 matching 8 bases. Germline CDR1 and CDR2: DFQATT and SNEGSKA (reference sequence). V shed 5 bases and J 3 bases; nucleotides not matched to a gene: 12. This CDR3 comprises 16 residues.